This TCR beta chain derives from a study of T cell responses to AZD1222 COVID-19 vaccine. For this clone: The antigen remains unidentified.

TCRdb's table, derived via immunoSEQ multiplex PCR, lists solely in-frame clones and lacks some. The table records some 120,000 clones, more than 65% of them present only once. Study-wide results and caveats: Increased Spike-specific TCR breadth and depth were observed after two AZD1222 doses. White British ancestry dominated among donors, who included more females, and clonal diversity was possibly underestimated.

Trimming shortened V by 2 bases and J by 5 bases, and 16 bases separated the two germline ends. The CDR3 contains 15 residues. Germline CDR1 reads MGHRA; CDR2 reads YSYEKL. V usage is TRBV4-1 and J usage is TRBJ2-7; D remains ambiguous. The sample consisted of peripheral blood, taken on day 0 of AZD1222 vaccination. The receptor comes from an adult in good health. CDR3 DNA: TGCGCCAGCAGCCAAATTCACAATACTCCCCACGAGCAGTACTTC. Translated, it gives CASSQIHNTPHEQYF.